These T cell receptor beta chains were read from a single sample in a study of read filtering for tumor transcriptome and immune sequencing. TCRdb reprocessed the reads with MiXCR, giving one entry per CDR3 protein. The sample consists of over 90,000 distinct CDR3 sequences, 20% to 25% of them appearing once. Material: a population of CD138-negative cells sorted from bone marrow. The receptors were gathered from a donor at least 40 years old with multiple myeloma. Each CDR3 is given with its conserved first and last residue. Fields, in order: V gene, CDR3 length, J gene, clone size, D gene, CDR3 protein, CDR3 DNA. A D gene is named only where the DNA matches it firmly. Not every row has a clone size; where given, it reads once, few, many or a size class.

v_call: TRBV28
cdr3_length: 15
j_call: TRBJ2-1
clone_size: many
d_call: NA
cdr3_aa: CASSMGGGPANEQFF
cdr3_nt: TGTGCCAGCAGCATGGGGGGGGGGCCAGCCAATGAGCAGTTCTTC

v_call: TRBV7-8
cdr3_length: 20
j_call: TRBJ2-6
clone_size: many
d_call: NA
cdr3_aa: CASSLGGTGEYFSGANVLTF
cdr3_nt: TGTGCCAGCAGCCTCGGGGGTACAGGGGAGTACTTCTCTGGGGCCAACGTCCTGACTTTC

v_call: TRBV12-3/TRBV12-4
cdr3_length: 13
j_call: TRBJ1-1
clone_size: many
d_call: NA
cdr3_aa: CASRPQVNTEAFF
cdr3_nt: TGTGCCAGCAGGCCGCAGGTGAACACTGAAGCTTTCTTT

v_call: TRBV12-3/TRBV12-4
cdr3_length: 16
j_call: TRBJ2-7
clone_size: many
d_call: TRBD1
cdr3_aa: CASSSPADRSSYEQYF
cdr3_nt: TGTGCCAGCAGTTCGCCAGCGGACAGGAGCTCCTACGAGCAGTACTTC

v_call: TRBV29-1
cdr3_length: 12
j_call: TRBJ1-2
clone_size: many
d_call: NA
cdr3_aa: CSVEDGPWGYTF
cdr3_nt: TGCAGCGTTGAAGATGGTCCATGGGGCTACACCTTC

v_call: TRBV30
cdr3_length: 14
j_call: TRBJ1-5
clone_size: NA
d_call: NA
cdr3_aa: CAWGAQGTNQPQHF
cdr3_nt: TGTGCCTGGGGGGCTCAGGGGACCAATCAGCCCCAGCATTTT

v_call: TRBV5-5
cdr3_length: 15
j_call: TRBJ2-5
clone_size: many
d_call: NA
cdr3_aa: CASSPDPGRQETQYF
cdr3_nt: TGTGCCAGCAGCCCCGACCCGGGAAGGCAGGAGACCCAGTACTTC

v_call: TRBV7-9
cdr3_length: 16
j_call: TRBJ2-2
clone_size: NA
d_call: NA
cdr3_aa: CASSLNPAANTGELFF
cdr3_nt: TGTGCCAGCAGCTTAAACCCAGCGGCGAACACCGGGGAGCTGTTTTTT

v_call: TRBV2
cdr3_length: 14
j_call: TRBJ2-3
clone_size: many
d_call: NA
cdr3_aa: CASSEAPRGDTQYF
cdr3_nt: TGTGCCAGCAGTGAGGCCCCAAGGGGGGATACGCAGTATTTT

v_call: TRBV11-2
cdr3_length: 11
j_call: TRBJ2-7
clone_size: NA
d_call: NA
cdr3_aa: CASSLGQAWYF
cdr3_nt: TGTGCCAGCAGCTTAGGACAGGCTTGGTACTTC

v_call: TRBV2
cdr3_length: 16
j_call: TRBJ2-1
clone_size: few
d_call: TRBD1
cdr3_aa: CASSGLRTGFSNEQFF
cdr3_nt: TGTGCCAGCAGTGGCCTTCGGACAGGGTTTAGCAATGAGCAGTTCTTC

v_call: TRBV28
cdr3_length: 15
j_call: TRBJ1-2
clone_size: many
d_call: NA
cdr3_aa: CASSLVGGSNYGYTF
cdr3_nt: TGTGCCAGCAGTTTGGTAGGAGGGTCGAACTATGGCTACACCTTC

v_call: TRBV28
cdr3_length: 14
j_call: TRBJ1-4
clone_size: NA
d_call: TRBD1
cdr3_aa: CASGSGTEGEKLFF
cdr3_nt: TGTGCCAGCGGTTCCGGGACAGAGGGTGAAAAACTGTTTTTT

v_call: TRBV9
cdr3_length: 14
j_call: TRBJ1-1
clone_size: NA
d_call: NA
cdr3_aa: CASSYGGGDTEAFF
cdr3_nt: TGTGCCAGCAGCTATGGCGGGGGGGACACTGAAGCTTTCTTT

v_call: TRBV5-1
cdr3_length: 16
j_call: TRBJ2-3
clone_size: few
d_call: NA
cdr3_aa: CASSLQGPMPTDTQYF
cdr3_nt: TGCGCCAGCAGCTTGCAGGGCCCCATGCCCACAGATACGCAGTATTTT

v_call: TRBV5-1
cdr3_length: 12
j_call: TRBJ2-7
clone_size: many
d_call: NA
cdr3_aa: CASSLQAREQYF
cdr3_nt: TGCGCCAGCAGCCTACAGGCGCGGGAGCAGTACTTC